Each of the 24 T cell receptor beta chains below was sequenced from the same sample in a study of human T cells and chemical hapten exposure. The time point is: pre-sensitization, week 0. Indicated treatment: therapeutic diphenylcyclopropenone sensitization with weekly scalp DPC. Using its own MiXCR run on the RACE reads, TCRdb lists one record per CDR3 protein. The sample includes around 56,000 distinct CDR3 sequences, roughly a tenth of them seen just once. The sample here was whole blood, taken in connection with sensitization to the hapten diphenylcyclopropenone (DPC). Receptors originate from a man in his forties with alopecia areata. Some clones in this sample may be carry-over from other donors' samples.

This clonotype has ten or more counts. The rearrangement uses TRBV20-1 and TRBJ2-5; 14 nucleotides align to TRBD2. From germline, CDR1 is DFQATT and CDR2 SNEGSKA (reference sequence). The CDR3 contains 17 residues. The V segment lost 5 bases and the J segment 7 bases; nucleotides outside the gene matches: 15. CDR3 sequence reads: CSAPTGLAGANGGTQYF. The CDR3 DNA follows: TGCAGTGCTCCTACGGGACTAGCGGGAGCGAACGGCGGGACCCAGTACTTC.

The sample holds many counts of this clonotype. The DNA of the CDR3 is TGTGCCAGCAGCCCACTGACTAGCAGGGTTAACAATGAGCAGTTCTTC. Translating it yields CASSPLTSRVNNEQFF. The chain recombines TRBV14 with TRBJ2-1; TRBD2 matches at 7 bases. Germline-derived CDR1 and CDR2 are SGHDN and FVKESK. After removal of 4 bases from V and 5 bases from J, the junction contained 11 bases not matched to a gene. The CDR3 covers 16 residues.

Ten or more counts support this clonotype. The gene calls are TRBV18 and TRBJ2-1; the match to TRBD2 covers 9 bases. The CDR3 totals 14 residues. J lost 9 bases, V lost 3 bases, and 6 bases had no gene match. CDR1 is KGHSH, CDR2 LQKENI, per germline. CDR3 sequence (DNA): TGTGCCAGCTCACCGGCGGGAGGGCCGGGTGAGCAGTTCTTC. This encodes CASSPAGGPGEQFF.

This clonotype was detected ten times or more. The chain carries TRBV20-1 and TRBJ2-7; 10 bases align to TRBD1. This CDR3 contains 14 residues. The germline gives CDR1 DFQATT, CDR2 SNEGSKA (reference sequence). The junction had 10 bases not matched to a gene; V was cut back by 5 bases and J by 6 bases. In nucleotides, the CDR3 is TGCAGTGCTCGACCCGGGACAGGGGCGGCCGAGCAGTACTTC. Encoded protein: CSARPGTGAAEQYF.

The table lists this clonotype with a few counts. This chain uses TRBV29-1 with TRBJ1-1, with D perhaps matching TRBD1 (5 bases). Per the germline V gene, CDR1 is SQVTM and CDR2 is ANQGSEA. This CDR3 is 13 amino acids long. The V end was cut by 5 bases, the J end by 4 bases, with 14 bases between. The CDR3 nucleotides are TGCAGCGTTCTGAGGGGAAGGGGCACTGAAGCTTTCTTT. It specifies CSVLRGRGTEAFF.

This clonotype was counted many times. The rearrangement uses TRBV6-2 or TRBV6-3 and TRBJ2-3; D gene unclear. V dropped 5 bases and J dropped 8 bases, with 14 bases sitting between them. Germline loops: CDR1 MNHEY, CDR2 SVGEGT. This CDR3 has 13 amino acids. The CDR3 protein is CASSPPGVRTQYF. The DNA for the CDR3 is TGTGCCAGCAGTCCGCCAGGTGTTCGTACGCAGTATTTT.

The chain employs TRBV6-6 and TRBJ1-1; D is undetermined. The CDR3 has 13 amino acids. Per germline, CDR1 MNHNY and CDR2 SVGAGI (reference sequence). V was pared by 5 bases and J by 5 bases, with 12 bases between. The CDR3 nucleotides read TGTGCCAGCAGTCAAGCCGGTGGGACTGAAGCTTTCTTT. Translating it yields CASSQAGGTEAFF.

The J gene is TRBJ2-1, the V gene TRBV7-3; TRBD2 is a possible D gene (5 bases). This CDR3 spans 13 amino acids. V was trimmed by 0 bases and J by 8 bases, leaving 8 bases between them. Germline CDR1 and CDR2: SGHTA and FQGTGA. The CDR3 reads CASSLTSGDEQFF. CDR3 DNA sequence: TGTGCCAGCAGCTTAACATCCGGGGATGAGCAGTTCTTC.

The rearrangement uses TRBV28 and TRBJ2-1; 7 bases are shared with TRBD2. Germline V CDR1 and CDR2: MDHEN, SYDVKM. The CDR3 is made up of 15 amino acids. V trimming: 4 bases; J trimming: 5 bases; junction bases outside the gene matches: 8. The CDR3 region is CASSSLGLDNNEQFF. The DNA of the CDR3 is TGTGCCAGCAGTTCTCTAGGACTAGACAACAATGAGCAGTTCTTC.

The table lists this clonotype with many counts. The chain has TRBV20-1 and TRBJ2-7; D gene uncertain. CDR1 and CDR2 from the germline V gene are DFQATT and SNEGSKA (reference sequence). The V end lost 4 bases, the J end lost 2 bases, and 18 bases lay between the germline ends. This CDR3 region has 15 residues. The CDR3 DNA reads TGCAGTGCTATATCAACCCGCCGAGCCACCTACGAGCAGTACTTC. It encodes CSAISTRRATYEQYF.

This clonotype was picked up many times. This rearrangement joins TRBV7-9 to TRBJ2-1, with a possible D match to TRBD2 (7 bases). Trimming shortened V by 4 bases and J by 8 bases, and 15 bases separated the two germline ends. The CDR3 is 14 residues long. CDR1 is SEHNR, CDR2 FQNEAQ, per germline (reference sequence). The CDR3 sequence: CASSSRGGVHEQFF. CDR3 coding DNA: TGTGCCAGCAGCTCCCGAGGGGGGGTCCATGAGCAGTTCTTC.

V is TRBV15 and J is TRBJ2-3; no clear D gene. V was trimmed by 3 bases and J by 0 bases, leaving 10 bases between them. Germline V lookup: CDR1 LNHNV, CDR2 YYDKDF (reference sequence). This CDR3 spans 15 amino acids. The CDR3 region is CATSSPENSTDTQYF. For the CDR3, the DNA is TGTGCCACCAGCAGCCCGGAGAATAGCACAGATACGCAGTATTTT.

This clonotype occurred many times. This chain links TRBV13 with TRBJ2-7; D gene uncertain. From germline, CDR1 is PRHDT and CDR2 FYEKMQ (reference sequence). The ends were cut back, 2 bases at V and 5 bases at J, with 4 bases in the middle. The CDR3 sequence is 11 residues long. The CDR3 is CASSLTHEQYF. The DNA of the CDR3 is TGTGCCAGCAGCTTAACCCACGAGCAGTACTTC.

This clonotype appeared a few times. The chain links TRBV7-6 to TRBJ2-2, with D possibly matching TRBD1 (6 bases). V was clipped by 1 base and J by 2 bases, with 11 bases between them. This CDR3 comprises 16 residues. Germline CDR1 is SGHVS and CDR2 is FNYEAQ. The CDR3 bases are TGTGCCAGCAGCTTAGGTACAGGGACAAACACCGGGGAGCTGTTTTTT. Amino acid sequence: CASSLGTGTNTGELFF.

V and J are TRBV20-1 and TRBJ2-2; D call uncertain. In germline, CDR1 is DFQATT, CDR2 SNEGSKA (reference sequence). Trimming stripped 1 base from V and 6 bases from J, with 3 bases between. The CDR3 has 11 amino acids. CDR3 residues: CSARGPGELFF. The CDR3, as DNA: TGCAGTGCTAGAGGACCCGGGGAGCTGTTTTTT.

This clonotype turned up a few times. V usage is TRBV7-7 and J usage is TRBJ2-7; D perhaps matches TRBD1 (6 bases). V was trimmed by 5 bases and J by 4 bases, leaving 12 bases between them. Germline CDR1 and CDR2: SSHAT and FNYEAQ (reference sequence). The CDR3 extends over 13 amino acids. CDR3 amino acids: CASSRGQFYEQYF. The CDR3 nucleotides read TGTGCCAGCAGCCGTGGACAGTTTTACGAGCAGTACTTC.

V gene TRBV7-9 combines with J gene TRBJ2-5; 8 bases agree with TRBD2. The V gene's germline CDR1 is SEHNR and CDR2 FQNEAQ (reference sequence). V dropped 8 bases and J dropped 5; count of bases not matched to a gene: 13. The CDR3 extends over 15 amino acids. In DNA form, the CDR3 reads TGTGCCAGCGAAAAAGCGGGAGAGGCTGGGGAGACCCAGTACTTC. It yields the protein CASEKAGEAGETQYF.

Ten or more counts support this clonotype. This rearrangement joins TRBV27 to TRBJ2-3; 10 bases line up with TRBD2. Germline CDR1 MNHEY, CDR2 SMNVEV (reference sequence). This CDR3 comprises 15 residues. The junction had 6 bases not matched to a gene; V was cut back by 5 bases and J by 4 bases. CDR3 DNA sequence: TGTGCCAGCAGTCACCGGACTAGCGGTTCAGATACGCAGTATTTT. Its protein is CASSHRTSGSDTQYF.

This clonotype was observed a handful of times. The chain links TRBV28 to TRBJ2-1; no clear D gene. V was clipped by 6 bases and J by 2 bases, with 14 bases between them. The CDR3 has 15 residues. CDR1 MDHEN and CDR2 SYDVKM come from the germline V gene. The CDR3 here is CASSQLAEPYNEQFF. CDR3 nucleotide sequence: TGTGCCAGCAGCCAACTCGCGGAGCCCTACAATGAGCAGTTCTTC.

This clonotype has at least ten counts. The CDR3 sequence is CASSPGANFRTGELFF. CDR3 coding DNA: TGTGCCAGCAGCCCCGGGGCCAATTTTCGGACCGGGGAGCTGTTTTTT. This chain uses TRBV7-9 with TRBJ2-2, with D perhaps matching TRBD1 or TRBD2 (5 bases each). Trimming shortened V by 5 bases and J by 5 bases, and 18 bases separated the two germline ends. Germline V gives CDR1 SEHNR, CDR2 FQNEAQ (reference sequence). This CDR3 is 16 amino acids long.

The CDR3 region is CASITNEWGSEQYF. The DNA for the CDR3 is TGTGCCAGCATCACGAATGAGTGGGGGAGCGAGCAGTACTTC. The chain combines TRBV6-6 with TRBJ2-7; either TRBD1 or TRBD2 may fit D (5 bases each). Germline CDR1 reads MNHNY; CDR2 reads SVGAGI (reference sequence). This CDR3 has 14 residues. The V end was cut by 7 bases, the J end by 6 bases, with 19 bases between.

The gene calls are TRBV20-1 and TRBJ2-7; 11 nucleotides agree with TRBD2. The V gene's germline CDR1 is DFQATT and CDR2 SNEGSKA (reference sequence). The J segment lost 2 bases and the V segment lost 2 bases, leaving 5 bases of the junction unmatched. The CDR3 sequence is 15 residues long. The CDR3 reads CSARRLAGGPYEQYF. CDR3 nucleotides: TGCAGTGCTAGACGGCTAGCGGGAGGACCCTACGAGCAGTACTTC.

J is TRBJ2-7 and V is TRBV6-5; the D is unclear. Trimming stripped 6 bases from V and 4 bases from J, with 13 bases between. CDR1 is MNHEY and CDR2 is SVGAGI in the germline V gene. The CDR3 has 13 amino acids. This CDR3 reads CASRPGRAYEQYF. The CDR3 nucleotides are TGTGCCAGCAGACCCGGACGGGCTTACGAGCAGTACTTC.

This clonotype is categorized as medium-sized. This chain connects TRBV7-9 to TRBJ2-7; 11 bases fit TRBD1. The germline gives CDR1 SEHNR, CDR2 FQNEAQ (reference sequence). There are 16 residues in the CDR3. Trimming removed 3 bases from V and 3 bases from J; junction bases left unmatched: 7. In nucleotides, the CDR3 is TGTGCCAGCAGCTTTACCGGGACAGGGGGTTTCTACGAGCAGTACTTC. This encodes CASSFTGTGGFYEQYF.